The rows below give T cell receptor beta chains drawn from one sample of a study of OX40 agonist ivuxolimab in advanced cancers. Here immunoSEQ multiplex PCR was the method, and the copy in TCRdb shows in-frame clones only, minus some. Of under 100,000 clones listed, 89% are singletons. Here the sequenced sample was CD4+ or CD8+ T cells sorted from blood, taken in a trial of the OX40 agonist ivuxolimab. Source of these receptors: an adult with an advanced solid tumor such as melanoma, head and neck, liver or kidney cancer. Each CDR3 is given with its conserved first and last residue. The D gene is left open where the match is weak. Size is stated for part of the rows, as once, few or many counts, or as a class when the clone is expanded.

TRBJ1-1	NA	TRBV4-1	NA	TGCGCCAGCAGCCCCCAGGGTTGGACTGAAGCTTTCTTT	CASSPQGWTEAFF
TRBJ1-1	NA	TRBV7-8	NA	TGTGCCAGCAGCCGCGACAGCCTTGAAGCTTTCTTT	CASSRDSLEAFF
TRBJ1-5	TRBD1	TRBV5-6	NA	TGTGCCAGCAGTACAGGGGGAATCAATCAGCCCCAGCATTTT	CASSTGGINQPQHF
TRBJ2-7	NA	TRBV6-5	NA	TGTGCCAGCAGTTCCCAGGGGGGCGAGCAGTACTTC	CASSSQGGEQYF
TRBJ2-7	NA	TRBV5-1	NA	TGCGCCAGCAGCTTGGCACGTGCTGTGGAGCAGTACTTC	CASSLARAVEQYF
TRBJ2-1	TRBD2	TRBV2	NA	TGTGCCAGCAAGCGGGAGCCTAACAATGAGCAGTTCTTC	CASKREPNNEQFF
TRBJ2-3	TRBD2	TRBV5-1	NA	TGCGCCAGCAGCTTTGTTGGGACTAGCGACTCTAGCACAGATACGCAGTATTTT	CASSFVGTSDSSTDTQYF
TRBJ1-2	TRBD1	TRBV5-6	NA	TGTGCCAGCACACGAGGGGACAGGACGCTCTATGGCTACACCTTC	CASTRGDRTLYGYTF
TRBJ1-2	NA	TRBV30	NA	TGTGCCTGGAGTTCAGAGGGAACAGCTGGCTACACCTTC	CAWSSEGTAGYTF
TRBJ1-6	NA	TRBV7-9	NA	TGTGCCAGCAGCTTAGCTCGTTCACCCCTCCACTTT	CASSLARSPLHF
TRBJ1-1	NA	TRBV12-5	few	TGTGCTAGTGGTTTACAACAGGGCGAGAACACTGAAGCTTTCTTT	CASGLQQGENTEAFF
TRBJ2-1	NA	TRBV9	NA	TGTGCCAGCAGCGTAGGCGGGGCCAGCTCCTACAATGAGCAGTTCTTC	CASSVGGASSYNEQFF
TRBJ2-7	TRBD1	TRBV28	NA	TGTGCCAGCAGTCCCGGGACAGCGACCTACGAGCAGTACTTC	CASSPGTATYEQYF
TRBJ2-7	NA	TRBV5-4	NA	TGTGCCAGCAGCTCCTCGACTAGATTTGGGGAGCAGTACTTC	CASSSSTRFGEQYF
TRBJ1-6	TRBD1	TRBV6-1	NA	TGTGCCAGCAGTGAAAGGGACAGTTCGAGCTCCTATAATTCACCCCTCCACTTT	CASSERDSSSSYNSPLHF
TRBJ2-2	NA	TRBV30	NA	TGTGCCTGGAGTTTTAGGGGGAGAGGAACCGGGGAGCTGTTTTTT	CAWSFRGRGTGELFF
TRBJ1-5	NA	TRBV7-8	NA	TGTGCCAGCAGCTTAGGCCCAGGGAGTGGGGATCAGCCCCAGCATTTT	CASSLGPGSGDQPQHF
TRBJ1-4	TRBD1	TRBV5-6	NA	TGTGCCAGCAGCTTGTCGGGACAGGGGGCTAATGAAAAACTGTTTTTT	CASSLSGQGANEKLFF
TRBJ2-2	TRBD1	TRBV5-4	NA	TGTGCCAGCAGCTCCCGGACAGGGGGTCAGATCGGGGAGCTGTTTTTT	CASSSRTGGQIGELFF
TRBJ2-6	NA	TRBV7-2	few	TGTGCCAGCAGCATCTCTGGGGCCAACGTCCTGACTTTC	CASSISGANVLTF
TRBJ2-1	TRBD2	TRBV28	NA	TGTGCCAGCAGTCCCTCAAGATATGGCGGGAGGTTTACGGCCTACAATGAGCAGTTCTTC	CASSPSRYGGRFTAYNEQFF
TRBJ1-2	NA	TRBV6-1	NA	TGTGCCAGCAGTGAAAGGAAGGGCGAGGCGACTCGGGCTGGCTACACCTTC	CASSERKGEATRAGYTF
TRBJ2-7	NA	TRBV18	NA	TGTGCCAGCTCACCGGGACTGTACTACGAGCAGTACTTC	CASSPGLYYEQYF
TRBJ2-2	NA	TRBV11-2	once	TGTGCCAGCAGCCCAGGAGGATTAGCCGGGGAGCTGTTTTTT	CASSPGGLAGELFF
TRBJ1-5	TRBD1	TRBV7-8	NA	TGTGCCAGCAGCTTAGGGACAGGGAAAGGTCAGCCCCAGCATTTT	CASSLGTGKGQPQHF
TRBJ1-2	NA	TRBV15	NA	TGTGCCACCAGCGAGGGGGGTTCAGGAGACTATGGCTACACCTTC	CATSEGGSGDYGYTF
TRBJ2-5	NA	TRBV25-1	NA	TGTGCCAGCAGTGGTTTAGAGACCCAGTACTTC	CASSGLETQYF
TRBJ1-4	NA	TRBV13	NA	TGTGCCAGCAGCTTCACTCCGGGAGGTGAAAAACTGTTTTTT	CASSFTPGGEKLFF
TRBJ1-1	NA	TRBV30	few	TGTGCCTGGAGTTGGGGACACCTTTCTGAAGCTTTCTTT	CAWSWGHLSEAFF
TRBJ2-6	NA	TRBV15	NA	TGTGCCACCAAGCTCTTCTCTGGGGCCAACGTCCTGACTTTC	CATKLFSGANVLTF
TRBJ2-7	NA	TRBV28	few	TGTGCCAGCAGGTCTGGCGGACTCTCCTACGAGCAGTACTTC	CASRSGGLSYEQYF
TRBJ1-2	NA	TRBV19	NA	TGTGCCAGTAGCAGGGGAGGGGATCGCTATGGCTACACCTTC	CASSRGGDRYGYTF
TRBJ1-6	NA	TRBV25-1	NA	TGTGCCAGCAGCGGACAAAACTATAATTCACCCCTCCACTTT	CASSGQNYNSPLHF
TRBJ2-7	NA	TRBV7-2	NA	TGTGCCAGCAGCTCCTCGGTCCACGAGCAGTACTTC	CASSSSVHEQYF
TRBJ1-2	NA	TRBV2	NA	TGTGCCAGCAGTGACCCGGACAGATGGTACACCTTC	CASSDPDRWYTF
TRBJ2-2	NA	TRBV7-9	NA	TGTGCCAGCAGCTTACTCGGGGGGCTGAACACCGGGGAGCTGTTTTTT	CASSLLGGLNTGELFF
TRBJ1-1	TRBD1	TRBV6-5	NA	TGTGCCAGTGGACCCGGGACAGCGAACACTGAAGCTTTCTTT	CASGPGTANTEAFF
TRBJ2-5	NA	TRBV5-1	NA	TGCGCCAGCAGCCTGGAGGCTAGAGGAGAGACCCAGTACTTC	CASSLEARGETQYF
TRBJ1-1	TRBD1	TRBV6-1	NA	TGTGCCAGCAGTGACAGGGACAGGCAAGCTTTCTTT	CASSDRDRQAFF
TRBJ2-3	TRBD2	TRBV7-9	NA	TGTGCCAGCAGCTTAGCGTCCCTAGCGGGAGAGGCAGATACGCAGTATTTT	CASSLASLAGEADTQYF
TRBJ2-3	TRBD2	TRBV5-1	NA	TGCGCCAGCAGCTTGAGGGCTAGCGGGGGCCGCTCAAGCACAGATACGCAGTATTTT	CASSLRASGGRSSTDTQYF
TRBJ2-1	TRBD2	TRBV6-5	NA	TGTGCCAGCAGGACTAGCGGGAGGGCTTACAATGAGCAGTTCTTC	CASRTSGRAYNEQFF
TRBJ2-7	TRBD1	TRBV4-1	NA	TGCGCCAGCAGCCAAGGGAGACAGGGCTACGAGCAGTACTTC	CASSQGRQGYEQYF
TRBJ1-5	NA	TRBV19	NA	TGTGCCAGTAGTATAGGGCAGGGTTCGCCCCAGCATTTT	CASSIGQGSPQHF